This T cell receptor (beta chain) appears in the sequencing data of a study of PD-L1 blockade in urothelial cancer. Study information: Samples of blood were analyzed 3 weeks (second dose) and 6 weeks after treatment start. Specimens of blood held a median count of roughly 150,000 T cells. Whole-study results and caveats: Patients who had durable benefit saw their tumor-associated blood clones expand more at 3 weeks.

In regard to this clone: Antigen unknown.

All patients carried locally advanced or metastatic urothelial carcinoma. CDR1 is SGHVS and CDR2 is FQNEAQ in the germline V gene. V was pared by 5 bases and J by 4 bases, with 6 bases of the junction left unmatched. The CDR3 runs to 16 residues. The assay was immunoSEQ multiplex PCR, and TCRdb's table has in-frame clones only and misses some. The sample lists 15,000 to 20,000 clones; 75% to 90% were seen once. This TCR derives from a middle-aged man with urothelial cancer. V and J are TRBV7-8 and TRBJ2-2; the match to TRBD2 covers 11 bases. Sequencing used PBMCs, obtained around atezolizumab (anti-PD-L1) treatment. The CDR3 DNA reads as TGTGCCAGCAGCCTGGGACTAGCGGATCGCACCGGGGAGCTGTTTTTT. It yields the protein CASSLGLADRTGELFF.